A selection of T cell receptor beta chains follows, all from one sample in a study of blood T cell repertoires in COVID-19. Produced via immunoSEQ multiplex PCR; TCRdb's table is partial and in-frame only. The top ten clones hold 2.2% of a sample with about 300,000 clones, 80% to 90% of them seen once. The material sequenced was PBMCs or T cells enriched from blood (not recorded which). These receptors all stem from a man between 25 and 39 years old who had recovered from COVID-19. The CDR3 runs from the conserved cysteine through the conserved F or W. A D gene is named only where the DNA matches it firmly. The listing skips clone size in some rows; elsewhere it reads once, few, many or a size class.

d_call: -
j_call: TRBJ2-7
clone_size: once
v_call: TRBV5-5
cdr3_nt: TGTGCCAGCAGCTTGGGTATAGGGACTTACGAGCAGTACTTC
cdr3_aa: CASSLGIGTYEQYF

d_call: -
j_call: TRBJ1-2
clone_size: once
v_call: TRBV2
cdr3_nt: TGTGCCAGCAGTGTGACCCCTGCCAGGGTGGCGGGCTACACCTTC
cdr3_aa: CASSVTPARVAGYTF

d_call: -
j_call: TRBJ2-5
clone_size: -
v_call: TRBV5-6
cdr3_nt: TGTGCCAGCAGCTTGGGCAGGGGACAAGAGACCCAGTACTTC
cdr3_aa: CASSLGRGQETQYF

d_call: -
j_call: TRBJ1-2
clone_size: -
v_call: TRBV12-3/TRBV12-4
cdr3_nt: TGTGCCAGCAGTTTGCAGGGGTTCTATGGCTACACCTTC
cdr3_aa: CASSLQGFYGYTF

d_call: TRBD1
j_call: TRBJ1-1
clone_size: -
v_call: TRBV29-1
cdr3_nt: TGCAGCGTGCCCTCTACAGGGGTGCGGTGGAAGGGGACCGGAACTGAAGCTTTCTTT
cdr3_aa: CSVPSTGVRWKGTGTEAFF

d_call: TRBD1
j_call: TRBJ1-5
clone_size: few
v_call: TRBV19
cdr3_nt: TGTGCCAGCAACCAACAGGGGCCTAGTCAGCCCCAGCATTTT
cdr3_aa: CASNQQGPSQPQHF

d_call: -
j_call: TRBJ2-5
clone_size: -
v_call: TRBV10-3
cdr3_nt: TGTGCCATCAGTGACGATGCGAAAGAGACCCAGTACTTC
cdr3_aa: CAISDDAKETQYF

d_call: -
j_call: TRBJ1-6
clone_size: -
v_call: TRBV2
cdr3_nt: TGTGCCAGCAGGTACAGGGTATCGGGTAATTCACCCCTCCACTTT
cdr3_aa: CASRYRVSGNSPLHF

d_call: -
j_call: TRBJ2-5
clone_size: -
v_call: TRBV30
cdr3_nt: TGTGCCTGGAGTGAGGACCTGGACTTGCAGACCCAGTACTTC
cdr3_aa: CAWSEDLDLQTQYF

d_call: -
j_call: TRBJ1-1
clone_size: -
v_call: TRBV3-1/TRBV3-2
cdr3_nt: TGTGCCAGCAGCCAAGATTTCGGTACTGAAGCTTTCTTT
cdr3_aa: CASSQDFGTEAFF

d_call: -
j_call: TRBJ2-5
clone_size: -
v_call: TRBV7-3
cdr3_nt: TGTGCCAGCAGCTTAAGACAGGCGCAGTACTTC
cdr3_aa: CASSLRQAQYF